This is a list of T cell receptor beta chains from one sample in a study of T cells in Graves' hyperthyroidism and ophthalmopathy. TCRdb independently ran MiXCR on the multiplex PCR reads; one entry per CDR3 protein. The table lists 300,000 to 400,000 distinct CDR3 sequences, roughly 23% of them singletons. The sample comprised blood. Source of these receptors: a woman aged 45-59 years with Graves' hyperthyroidism. CDR3s include the opening cysteine and the closing phenylalanine or tryptophan. The D gene is left open where the match is weak. The size of a clone is reported for some rows only, either as once, few or many, or as a class for expanded clones.

v_call	d_call	j_call	clone_size	cdr3_nt	cdr3_aa
TRBV7-3	.	TRBJ2-5	.	TGTGCCAGCAGCCGGATCGACAGACCACAAGAGACCCAGTACTTC	CASSRIDRPQETQYF
TRBV29-1	.	TRBJ1-4	.	TGCAGCGTTGGGGGCTGGGGGGGCGATTCGGGCTCGACTAATGAAAAACTGTTTTTT	CSVGGWGGDSGSTNEKLFF
TRBV7-9	.	TRBJ2-1	many	TGTGCCAGCAGCTTATACCACGGGATCTACAATGAGCAGTTCTTC	CASSLYHGIYNEQFF
TRBV5-4	.	TRBJ2-6	few	TGTGCCAGCAGCTTGCAAGGGCACGGGGCCAACGTCCTGACTTTC	CASSLQGHGANVLTF
TRBV28	.	TRBJ2-7	many	TGTGCCAGCAGTTTAGTAGCCCGGGGCGAGCAGTACTTC	CASSLVARGEQYF
TRBV30	.	TRBJ1-1	many	TGTGCCTGGAGTGTCGCGGGGGTTAACACTGAAGCTTTCTTT	CAWSVAGVNTEAFF
TRBV29-1	.	TRBJ2-1	few	TGCAGCGTTGATGGCAGGGGCCGACCTAATGAGCAGTTCTTC	CSVDGRGRPNEQFF
TRBV24-1	.	TRBJ1-1	.	TGTGCCACCAGTGACCCGGGTACTGAAGCTTTCTTT	CATSDPGTEAFF
TRBV6-2/TRBV6-3	.	TRBJ2-7	many	TGTGCCAGCAGGGACAGTCCGGGCGAGCAGTACTTC	CASRDSPGEQYF
TRBV7-6	.	TRBJ1-1	.	TGTGCCAGCAGCCCGGGGAGGATAGGCAACACTGAAGCTTTCTTT	CASSPGRIGNTEAFF
TRBV11-2	.	TRBJ1-1	many	TGTGCCAGCAGCTTAGACAGAGTTTCCGAGGAAGCTTTCTTT	CASSLDRVSEEAFF
TRBV7-9	TRBD1	TRBJ2-7	.	TGTGCCAGCAGCTTAGAGGGGACAGCTTCCTACGAGCAGTACTTC	CASSLEGTASYEQYF
TRBV6-2/TRBV6-3	TRBD2	TRBJ2-3	.	TGTGCCAGCAGATCCTCCTCGGCACTAGCGGGGAGCACAGATACGCAGTATTTT	CASRSSSALAGSTDTQYF
TRBV2	TRBD1	TRBJ1-2	.	TGTGCCAGCAGAGGACTGGACAGGGGGCGAGGCTACACCTTC	CASRGLDRGRGYTF
TRBV13	TRBD1	TRBJ2-2	many	TGTGCCAGCAGCCCCCGGGACAGGGGCCCATGGAGCACCGGGGAGCTGTTTTTT	CASSPRDRGPWSTGELFF
TRBV7-9	.	TRBJ2-3	many	TGTGCCAGCACCCCCTGGGGAGGTAGCACAGATACGCAGTATTTT	CASTPWGGSTDTQYF
TRBV18	TRBD1	TRBJ2-7	.	TGTGCCAGCTCACCACCAGGGACAGGGAGTCGCCACGAGCAGTACTTC	CASSPPGTGSRHEQYF
TRBV6-1	.	TRBJ1-2	many	TGTGCCACGACTTCAGGGAGGGGTAACTATGGCTACACCTTC	CATTSGRGNYGYTF
TRBV28	TRBD2	TRBJ2-7	many	TGTGCCAGCAGCAAAGGGACTAGCGGCTCCTACGAGCAGTACTTC	CASSKGTSGSYEQYF
TRBV12-3/TRBV12-4	.	TRBJ2-1	many	TGTGCCAGCACCGCCCCGTTTGGCGGATACAATGAGCAGTTCTTC	CASTAPFGGYNEQFF
TRBV12-3/TRBV12-4	.	TRBJ2-5	.	TGTGCCAGCAGTTTTGGCGAGGGGGGGACCCAGTACTTC	CASSFGEGGTQYF
TRBV19	.	TRBJ2-3	few	TGTGCCAGTGGCGTTTCCACAGATACGCAGTATTTT	CASGVSTDTQYF